This T cell receptor beta chain was profiled in a study of CD8 T cells in Susac syndrome. Findings and limits, study-wide: As the study acknowledged, the number of individuals in its TCR sequencing and HLA analysis was relatively small.

This CDR3 contains 14 residues. Trimming took 0 bases from V and 3 from J, leaving 10 bases between them. Germline lookup yields CDR1 SGHRS and CDR2 YFSETQ. The study sequenced TCR beta in blood CD8+ and CD4+ T cells. FACS enriched CD8+ TEMRA cells, while bulk CD8+ and CD4+ were negatively isolated. A word on this clonotype: Its antigen remains unidentified.

The RNA, 0.5 to 1 ug, was put through reverse transcription using random hexamers. Amplification of the TCR beta CDR3 was carried out by immunoSEQ multiplex PCR, which spanned a total of 54 Vbeta and 13 Jbeta segments. TCRdb redid the calling of the immunoSEQ multiplex PCR reads with MiXCR, one entry per CDR3 protein. The data contain roughly 400,000 distinct CDR3 sequences, approximately 85% of them singletons. The sequence came from a human donor with multiple sclerosis. The sequencing input was CD8+ T cells from PBMCs. V usage is TRBV5-1 and J usage is TRBJ2-7; no definite D call. CDR3 residues: CASSLATELYEQYF. The DNA of the CDR3 is TGCGCCAGCAGCTTGGCCACCGAGCTCTACGAGCAGTACTTC.